A single sample gave rise to the 14 T cell receptor beta chains below, sequenced in a study of T cell changes during pregnancy in multiple sclerosis. Here immunoSEQ multiplex PCR was the method, and the copy in TCRdb shows in-frame clones only, minus some. Among 95,000 to 100,000 clones listed, around 92% were seen once. This sample comprised peripheral blood, obtained in the second trimester of pregnancy. These receptors were collected from a female donor with multiple sclerosis, enrolled in a pregnancy study.

The V gene is TRBV5-4, the J gene TRBJ2-3, with a possible D match to TRBD1 (7 bases). Trimming pared 4 bases from V and 4 bases from J, leaving 19 bases between. CDR3 length: 16 amino acids. CDR1 and CDR2 (germline): SGHNT, YYREEE (reference sequence). CDR3: CASSDGTARGPDTQYF. The CDR3 coding sequence is TGTGCCAGCAGCGACGGGACAGCCCGGGGGCCAGATACGCAGTATTTT.

The V and J genes are TRBV9 and TRBJ1-4; D ambiguous. This CDR3 contains 14 residues. The germline V and J ends were trimmed by 0 bases and 5 bases, with 8 bases remaining between them. Germline values: CDR1 SGDLS, CDR2 YYNGEE. Written as DNA, the CDR3 is TGTGCCAGCAGCGTAGGGCCGCCAAATGAAAAACTGTTTTTT. This codes for CASSVGPPNEKLFF. The full variable domain, rest sourced from reference TRBV9 and TRBJ1-4, is DSGVTQTPKHLITATGQRVTLRCSPRSGDLSVYWYQQSLDQGLQFLIQYYNGEERAKGNILERFSAQQFPDLHSELNLSSLELGDSALYFCASSVGPPNEKLFFGSGTQLSVL.

This chain joins TRBV2 and TRBJ1-2; D may be TRBD1 (5 bases). The length of the CDR3 is 14 residues. Germline V gene data show CDR1 as SNHLY and CDR2 as FYNNEI. Trimming removed 6 bases from V and 5 bases from J, with 16 bases in between. In DNA form, the CDR3 reads TGTGCCAGCAGCGCTACACTACAGGTATATGGCTACACCTTC. Translating it yields CASSATLQVYGYTF.

This clone was seen a single time. The chain is built from TRBV5-6 and TRBJ2-5; 9 nucleotides align to TRBD1. J gave up 7 bases and V 2 bases, and 12 bases lay outside the gene matches. Germline CDR1 and CDR2: SGHDT and YYEEEE. The length of the CDR3 is 16 residues. CDR3 coding DNA: TGTGCCAGCAGCTTCTATCCGGGACAGGGAATAGCGACCCAGTACTTC. As protein: CASSFYPGQGIATQYF. Using reference TRBV5-6 and TRBJ2-5 for the parts outside the CDR3, the full variable domain is DAGVTQSPTHLIKTRGQQVTLRCSPKSGHDTVSWYQQALGQGPQFIFQYYEEEERQRGNFPDRFSGHQFPNYSSELNVNALLLGDSALYLCASSFYPGQGIATQYFGPGTRLLVL.

The V gene is TRBV27, the J gene TRBJ2-2; 7 bases are a match to TRBD2. Trimming cost V 3 bases and J 7 bases; bases outside gene matches: 5. CDR3 length: 14 amino acids. The germline gives CDR1 MNHEY, CDR2 SMNVEV (reference sequence). CDR3 DNA sequence: TGTGCCAGCAGTTTTGTAGCGGGCGTCGGGGAGCTGTTTTTT. Translating gives CASSFVAGVGELFF.

The table lists this clone with a count of one. CDR3 DNA sequence: TGTGCCAGCAGTGAAAGGCGCCAGGGCGGCAATGAGCAGTTCTTC. Protein sequence: CASSERRQGGNEQFF. The chain recombines TRBV2 with TRBJ2-1, with D possibly matching TRBD1 (5 bases). Germline V CDR1 and CDR2: SNHLY, FYNNEI. The CDR3 has 15 amino acids. V was clipped by 2 bases and J by 6 bases, with 14 bases between them.

The gene calls are TRBV5-1 and TRBJ2-7; D unresolved. This CDR3 has 12 residues. Trimming took off 1 base at V and 7 bases at J, with 9 bases between the two ends. The germline gives CDR1 SGHRS, CDR2 YFSETQ. The CDR3 DNA reads as TGCGCCAGCAGCTTGACACCACAAGAGCAGTACTTC. Amino acids: CASSLTPQEQYF.

The gene calls are TRBV7-8 and TRBJ2-2; 8 bases fit TRBD1. V gave up 5 bases and J gave up 6 bases; unmatched junction bases: 11. Germline V gene data show CDR1 as SGHVS and CDR2 as FQNEAQ. The CDR3 consists of 16 residues. The CDR3 DNA is TGTGCCAGCAGCCCTCTTGGGCAACAGGGGGCCGGGGAGCTGTTTTTT. Protein sequence: CASSPLGQQGAGELFF.

This chain joins TRBV7-8 and TRBJ1-2; possible D gene TRBD1, 6 bases. Looked up from germline, CDR1 is SGHVS and CDR2 is FQNEAQ. The germline V and J ends were trimmed by 4 bases and 4 bases, with 25 bases remaining between them. The CDR3 length is 18 residues. The CDR3 protein is CASSSLSGTWESGYGYTF. CDR3 in DNA: TGTGCCAGCAGCTCCCTTTCAGGGACATGGGAGAGCGGCTATGGCTACACCTTC.

The V and J genes are TRBV7-2 and TRBJ2-7; TRBD2 agrees at 11 bases. With V trimmed by 5 bases and J by 1 base, 7 bases remained unmatched. Germline CDR1 is SGHTA and CDR2 is FQGNSA. The CDR3 loop spans 16 amino acids. The CDR3 sequence is CASSTRLAGFSYEQYF. CDR3 in DNA: TGTGCCAGCAGCACCAGACTAGCGGGATTTTCCTACGAGCAGTACTTC.

This chain links TRBV28 with TRBJ2-2; 11 bases map to TRBD2. The CDR3 consists of 16 residues. CDR1 MDHEN and CDR2 SYDVKM come from the germline V gene. The ends lost 3 bases at V and 4 bases at J; junction bases unmatched: 4. This CDR3 reads CASSLLLAGVTGELFF. CDR3 nucleotides: TGTGCCAGCAGTTTGTTACTAGCGGGAGTCACCGGGGAGCTGTTTTTT.

The chain combines TRBV28 with TRBJ1-1; maybe TRBD1 (6 bases). Germline V lookup: CDR1 MDHEN, CDR2 SYDVKM. Trimming shortened V by 4 bases and J by 0 bases, and 18 bases separated the two germline ends. The CDR3 runs 17 residues. The CDR3 DNA is TGTGCCAGCAGTTCCTGGGGGCAGGGTGGCCTGAACACTGAAGCTTTCTTT. It specifies CASSSWGQGGLNTEAFF.

The chain has TRBV6-5 and TRBJ2-3; D perhaps matches TRBD2 (6 bases). Germline CDR1 reads MNHEY; CDR2 reads SVGAGI. Trimming took 0 bases from V and 4 from J, leaving 14 bases between them. CDR3 size: 16 residues. The CDR3 sequence: CASSYSWRGKADTQYF. CDR3 nucleotides: TGTGCCAGCAGTTACTCGTGGCGGGGAAAGGCAGATACGCAGTATTTT.

The genes are TRBV5-1 and TRBJ2-7, with D possibly TRBD2 on 5 matching bases. The length of the CDR3 is 13 residues. Germline V gives CDR1 SGHRS, CDR2 YFSETQ. Trimming removed 1 base from V and 2 bases from J, with 7 bases in between. CDR3 nucleotide sequence: TGCGCCAGCAGCTTGTCCGGGGCCTACGAGCAGTACTTC. Translating it yields CASSLSGAYEQYF. The full variable domain, its missing parts supplied by reference TRBV5-1 and TRBJ2-7, is KAGVTQTPRYLIKTRGQQVTLSCSPISGHRSVSWYQQTPGQGLQFLFEYFSETQRNKGNFPGRFSGRQFSNSRSEMNVSTLELGDSALYLCASSLSGAYEQYFGPGTRLTVT.